The 5 T cell receptor beta chains given below trace back to one sample, sequenced in a study of cytomegalovirus exposure and HLA in healthy donors. Amplification used 60 Vbeta primers and 13 Jbeta primers. The assay was immunoSEQ multiplex PCR, and TCRdb's table has in-frame clones only and misses some. The profile covers 150,000 to 180,000 clones, with around 79% appearing a single time and roughly 7.7% taken by the ten largest. The material sequenced was PBMCs. Every receptor here comes from a man aged 25-45 years in good health and CMV-seropositive.

The V call is TRBV5-1, the J call TRBJ1-5; D is uncertain. The length of the CDR3 is 13 residues. Looked up from germline, CDR1 is SGHRS and CDR2 is YFSETQ. The V gene lost 5 bases and the J gene lost 6 bases, with 12 bases spanning the gap. CDR3 coding DNA: TGCGCCAGCAGGAAATCTCTAGGTCAGCCCCAGCATTTT. Translated: CASRKSLGQPQHF.

V is TRBV5-1 and J is TRBJ2-2, with 8 bases matching TRBD1. This CDR3 spans 15 amino acids. The V gene's germline CDR1 is SGHRS and CDR2 YFSETQ. With V trimmed by 0 bases and J by 9 bases, 7 bases remained unmatched. In DNA, the CDR3 is TGCGCCAGCAGCTTGGCCTGGCAGGGGGCGAGGGAGCTGTTTTTT. Translated: CASSLAWQGARELFF. The full variable domain, in which reference TRBV5-1 and TRBJ2-2 provide the parts outside the CDR3, is KAGVTQTPRYLIKTRGQQVTLSCSPISGHRSVSWYQQTPGQGLQFLFEYFSETQRNKGNFPGRFSGRQFSNSRSEMNVSTLELGDSALYLCASSLAWQGARELFFGEGSRLTVL.

The rearrangement joins TRBV27 to TRBJ2-7; maybe TRBD2 (5 bases). V dropped 6 bases and J dropped 0 bases, with 9 bases sitting between them. This CDR3 contains 13 residues. Germline values: CDR1 MNHEY, CDR2 SMNVEV (reference sequence). The CDR3 DNA reads TGTGCCAGCAGGACCCGGGGCTCCTACGAGCAGTACTTC. Its protein is CASRTRGSYEQYF.

This sequence joins TRBV27 and TRBJ2-7, with a weak D call TRBD1 (6 bases). Germline assignment: CDR1 MNHEY and CDR2 SMNVEV (reference sequence). The CDR3 totals 17 residues. V lost 3 bases, J lost 4 bases, and 22 bases lay in between. The CDR3 coding sequence is TGTGCCAGCAGTTTCCGAGGGCGTCAGGGGTTGAGTTACGAGCAGTACTTC. Its translation is CASSFRGRQGLSYEQYF.

The DNA for the CDR3 is TGTGCCAGCAGTTACTCGGCAGCGCGGAACACCGGGGAGCTGTTTTTT. It specifies CASSYSAARNTGELFF. The chain carries TRBV6-6 and TRBJ2-2; D remains unclear. V lost 0 bases and J 1 base, leaving 9 bases between the germline ends. The germline V gene has CDR1 MNHNY and CDR2 SVGAGI (reference sequence). CDR3 length: 16 amino acids.